The text below deals with one TCR beta chain. With V trimmed by 1 base and J by 0 bases, 9 bases remained unmatched. This CDR3 has 18 amino acids. From germline, CDR1 is SGHVS and CDR2 FQNEAQ. In the original workflow: Reference gene primer amplification gave nucleated cell count estimates. Assay used: immunoSEQ multiplex PCR; TCRdb lists only in-frame clones, some missing. V, J and clone size reflect that table, while D and trimming were determined from the DNA. The repertoire includes around 120,000 clones, about nine tenths of them detected once, and 25% to 35% sits in the top ten. These data belong to a study of blood T cell repertoires in COVID-19. Study as a whole: From the United States, Italy and Spain came samples of acute and convalescent COVID-19. The cDNA or gDNA used as material had been derived from T cells, B-cell-depleted T cells, or PBMCs.

This TCR was recovered from a woman between 70 and 85 years old with acute or convalescent COVID-19. The specimen was peripheral blood. This chain links TRBV7-8 with TRBJ1-3, with 7 bases matching TRBD1. The CDR3 DNA sequence: TGTGCCAGCAGCTTAGTTATTTCCGGGACAGTCTCTGGAAACACCATATATTTT. It encodes CASSLVISGTVSGNTIYF.